A single sample is the source of the 25 T cell receptor beta chains below, sequenced in a study of T cells in Graves' hyperthyroidism and ophthalmopathy. TCR beta CDR3 sequences were amplified from RNA transcripts. A set of HTBI primers served as the primers for a first-round RT-PCR of the TCR CDR3. MiXCR, run by TCRdb on the multiplex PCR reads, gives a single entry per CDR3 protein. The sample carries approximately 590,000 distinct CDR3 sequences, 15% to 17% recorded once. Sequenced: blood. Receptor source: a woman in her 30s with Graves' hyperthyroidism.

This clonotype was counted ten times or more. This rearrangement joins TRBV25-1 to TRBJ2-1, with D maybe TRBD2 (6 bases). V was pared by 4 bases and J by 4 bases, with 14 bases between. This CDR3 has 15 amino acids. Germline loops: CDR1 MGHDK, CDR2 SYGVNS. CDR3 in DNA: TGTGCCAGCAGTGGCCGCGGGACGGCATACAATGAGCAGTTCTTC. It translates to CASSGRGTAYNEQFF.

As concerns this clonotype: A much larger clone sits a single nucleotide away, making a read error possible. The gene calls are TRBV2 and TRBJ1-1; 7 bases match TRBD1. CDR3 length equals 13 residues. The J segment lost 11 bases and the V segment lost 5 bases, leaving 11 bases of the junction unmatched. CDR1 and CDR2 from the germline V gene are SNHLY and FYNNEI. CDR3 coding DNA: TGTGCCAGCAGTAAAGTGTTGACAGGGAGGGCTTTCTTT. It yields the protein CASSKVLTGRAFF.

This clonotype turned up a few times. The chain couples TRBV7-6 to TRBJ2-2; D gene ambiguous. This CDR3 has 13 amino acids. The V gene's germline CDR1 is SGHVS and CDR2 FNYEAQ. The V end lost 2 bases, the J end lost 7 bases, and 8 bases lay between the germline ends. The CDR3 region is CASSLRQHGELFF. The CDR3 DNA reads TGTGCCAGCAGCTTAAGGCAGCACGGGGAGCTGTTTTTT. The whole variable domain, filled in from reference TRBV7-6 and TRBJ2-2, reads GAGVSQSPRYKVTKRGQDVALRCDPISGHVSLYWYRQALGQGPEFLTYFNYEAQQDKSGLPNDRFSAERPEGSISTLTIQRTEQRDSAMYRCASSLRQHGELFFGEGSRLTVL.

The rearrangement links TRBV5-1 to TRBJ2-5; D gene uncertain. Germline values: CDR1 SGHRS, CDR2 YFSETQ. The V end was cut by 6 bases, the J end by 1 base, with 13 bases between. The CDR3 is made up of 14 amino acids. The CDR3 here is CASNDDKTQETQYF. The CDR3 DNA reads as TGCGCCAGCAACGACGACAAAACCCAAGAGACCCAGTACTTC.

The chain employs TRBV6-2 or TRBV6-3 and TRBJ2-2, with D perhaps TRBD1 (6 bases). The germline gives CDR1 MNHEY, CDR2 SVGEGT. The germline V and J ends were trimmed by 2 bases and 6 bases, with 10 bases remaining between them. The CDR3 extends over 14 amino acids. The CDR3 protein is CASSYTKGAGELFF. For the CDR3, the DNA is TGTGCCAGCAGTTACACAAAGGGGGCCGGGGAGCTGTTTTTT.

This clonotype was counted many times. The CDR3 here is CASSLVAAADTQYF. The CDR3 coding sequence is TGTGCCAGCAGCTTGGTAGCGGCTGCAGATACGCAGTATTTT. This chain links TRBV5-5 with TRBJ2-3, with D perhaps TRBD2 (6 bases). With 0 bases removed from V and 4 bases from J, the gap between germline ends came to 9 bases. CDR1 SGHKS and CDR2 YYEKEE come from the germline V gene (reference sequence). CDR3 length: 14 residues.

This CDR3 reads CASSPSGRFYEQFF. In nucleotides, the CDR3 is TGTGCCAGCAGTCCTAGCGGGAGGTTCTATGAGCAGTTCTTC. The chain recombines TRBV12-3 or TRBV12-4 with TRBJ2-1, with 11 nucleotides matching TRBD2. V was pared by 5 bases and J by 8 bases, with 5 bases of the junction left unmatched. The length of the CDR3 is 14 residues.

This clonotype was seen many times. The chain employs TRBV20-1 and TRBJ2-7; 8 bases are a match to TRBD1. V was pared by 6 bases and J by 1 base, with 5 bases of the junction left unmatched. Germline CDR1 reads DFQATT; CDR2 reads SNEGSKA (reference sequence). CDR3 length equals 13 residues. The CDR3 loop is CSAVQGGSYEQYF. The CDR3 bases are TGCAGTGCAGTACAGGGGGGTTCCTACGAGCAGTACTTC.

This clonotype was observed many times. J is TRBJ1-1 and V is TRBV11-2; D may be TRBD1 (5 bases). The CDR3 has 13 amino acids. V was cut by 0 bases and J by 8 bases, with 10 bases left in between. Germline V gene sequence: CDR1 SGHAT, CDR2 FQNNGV. CDR3 loop: CASSLDPTVEAFF. For the CDR3, the DNA is TGTGCCAGCAGCTTAGATCCGACAGTGGAAGCTTTCTTT.

In the case of this clonotype: One end of the junction varies from germline; a read error may be responsible. The CDR3 nucleotides read TGCGCCAGCAGCCCCCTGACTAGCGGGAGGACCTACGAGCAGTACTTC. Its protein is CASSPLTSGRTYEQYF. V usage is TRBV7-9 and J usage is TRBJ2-7; 13 nucleotides align to TRBD2. CDR1 is SEHNR and CDR2 is FQNEAQ in the germline V gene (reference sequence). The CDR3 is 16 amino acids.

Ten or more counts support this clonotype. CDR3 region: CASSGLAGVNNEQFF. Written as DNA, the CDR3 is TGCGCCAGCAGTGGACTAGCGGGAGTAAACAATGAGCAGTTCTTC. This chain joins TRBV5-1 and TRBJ2-1; TRBD2 matches at 13 bases. The CDR3 is 15 amino acids. Germline values: CDR1 SGHRS, CDR2 YFSETQ. With V trimmed by 5 bases and J by 5 bases, 4 bases remained unmatched.

This clonotype has more than one count but fewer than ten. The chain carries TRBV5-6 and TRBJ2-7, with D tentatively TRBD1 (5 bases). Looked up from germline, CDR1 is SGHDT and CDR2 is YYEEEE. Trimming shortened V by 0 bases and J by 0 bases, and 7 bases separated the two germline ends. The CDR3 has 14 residues. The chain's CDR3 is CASSLEGDSYEQYF. In nucleotides, the CDR3 is TGTGCCAGCAGCTTGGAAGGGGACTCCTACGAGCAGTACTTC.

There are many counts of this clonotype. The DNA for the CDR3 is TGTGCCAGCAGCTTGCAAACCCTTTCCACAGATACGCAGTATTTT. It translates to CASSLQTLSTDTQYF. This chain joins TRBV11-1 and TRBJ2-3; D is uncertain. Per germline, CDR1 SGHAT and CDR2 FQDESV (reference sequence). This CDR3 is 15 amino acids long. Trimming shortened V by 3 bases and J by 2 bases, and 12 bases separated the two germline ends.

The table lists this clonotype with a few counts. It may be a read error: a sequence one base away is much more abundant. The J gene is TRBJ2-7, the V gene TRBV20-1; D might be TRBD2 (6 bases). The CDR3 sequence is 13 residues long. Germline assignment: CDR1 DFQATT and CDR2 SNEGSKA (reference sequence). V lost 6 bases, J lost 2 bases, and 14 bases lay in between. This chain's CDR3 is CSALGRDAYEQYF. Here the CDR3 DNA reads TGCAGTGCCCTGGGGCGGGATGCCTACGAGCAGTACTTC.

Ten or more counts support this clonotype. The chain links TRBV11-2 to TRBJ2-5; TRBD1 matches 8 bases. V lost 1 base and J lost 5; bases outside the gene matches: 6. This CDR3 has 15 residues. In germline, CDR1 is SGHAT, CDR2 FQNNGV. CDR3 amino acids: CASSLGAGGPETQYF. The CDR3 region has the DNA TGTGCCAGCAGCTTAGGTGCAGGGGGCCCGGAGACCCAGTACTTC.

This clonotype was seen at least ten times. The chain employs TRBV6-1 and TRBJ2-3; 11 positions match TRBD1. After removal of 6 bases from V and 3 bases from J, the junction contained 5 bases not matched to a gene. CDR1 and CDR2 (germline): MNHNS, SASEGT. CDR3 length equals 15 residues. CDR3 nucleotide sequence: TGTGCCAGCAGCCCGGACAGGGGGCGTACAGATACGCAGTATTTT. Its translation is CASSPDRGRTDTQYF.

This clonotype was observed a handful of times. V usage is TRBV7-9 and J usage is TRBJ1-6, with 8 bases matching TRBD1. CDR1 is SEHNR and CDR2 is FQNEAQ in the germline V gene (reference sequence). With V trimmed by 1 base and J by 7 bases, 6 bases remained unmatched. The CDR3 totals 16 residues. The CDR3 reads CASSLDPGGWNSPLHF. The CDR3 DNA reads as TGTGCCAGCAGCTTAGATCCAGGGGGCTGGAATTCACCCCTCCACTTT.

This clonotype has a count of ten or more. The V gene is TRBV6-2 or TRBV6-3, the J gene TRBJ2-1, with 8 bases aligning to TRBD1. V lost 6 bases, J lost 0 bases, and 7 bases stayed unmatched. Per germline, CDR1 MNHEY and CDR2 SVGEGT. The CDR3 has 16 amino acids. In DNA, the CDR3 is TGTGCCAGCAGCGAAAGACAGGGGTCCTCCTACAATGAGCAGTTCTTC. Translated, it gives CASSERQGSSYNEQFF.

V gene TRBV15 combines with J gene TRBJ1-5; TRBD1 is a possible D gene (6 bases). V was clipped by 4 bases and J by 0 bases, with 13 bases between them. The CDR3 runs 16 residues. Per the germline V gene, CDR1 is LNHNV and CDR2 is YYDKDF (reference sequence). This CDR3 is CATSTDSPYSNQPQHF. CDR3 DNA: TGTGCCACCAGCACGGACAGCCCCTATAGCAATCAGCCCCAGCATTTT.

This clonotype was counted only a few times. The genes are TRBV11-1 and TRBJ1-6; D is undetermined. CDR3 length equals 13 residues. V was shortened by 3 bases and J by 11 bases, with 11 bases between the two germline ends. Per the germline V gene, CDR1 is SGHAT and CDR2 is FQDESV (reference sequence). In nucleotides, the CDR3 is TGTGCCAGCAGCTTTGCCCGTAGGGCACCCCTCCACTTT. Amino acid sequence: CASSFARRAPLHF.

The chain carries TRBV15 and TRBJ2-3; TRBD2 might be the D (6 bases). Germline lookup yields CDR1 LNHNV and CDR2 YYDKDF (reference sequence). Trimming removed 4 bases at V and 0 bases at J, with 11 bases between. The CDR3 spans 15 residues. The CDR3 region has the DNA TGTGCCACCAGCATCATAGCGGCTAGCACAGATACGCAGTATTTT. Translation gives CATSIIAASTDTQYF.

This clonotype was seen a few times. The rearrangement joins TRBV6-2 or TRBV6-3 to TRBJ2-1; TRBD2 agrees at 12 bases. CDR1 is MNHEY, CDR2 SVGEGT, per germline. The CDR3 extends over 16 amino acids. V was pared by 4 bases and J by 2 bases, with 3 bases of the junction left unmatched. CDR3 in amino acids: CASSLGTSGPYNEQFF. For the CDR3, the DNA is TGTGCCAGCAGTTTAGGGACTAGCGGGCCCTACAATGAGCAGTTCTTC.

The chain employs TRBV20-1 and TRBJ2-1; the match to TRBD2 covers 7 bases. V was pared by 1 base and J by 4 bases, with 4 bases of the junction left unmatched. The CDR3 is 14 amino acids. Germline V gives CDR1 DFQATT, CDR2 SNEGSKA (reference sequence). CDR3 in DNA: TGCAGTGCTAGAGCACTAGCGTCGTACAATGAGCAGTTCTTC. Protein sequence: CSARALASYNEQFF.

The chain recombines TRBV5-5 with TRBJ2-7, with D possibly matching TRBD2 (5 bases). Germline-derived CDR1 and CDR2 are SGHKS and YYEKEE (reference sequence). CDR3 length: 14 amino acids. Between the trimmed V and J ends, which lost 0 bases and 6 bases, there was a span of 13 bases. The CDR3 sequence is CASSLGAGLGEQYF. CDR3 nucleotides: TGTGCCAGCAGCTTGGGAGCAGGACTGGGCGAGCAGTACTTC.

This clonotype was seen at least ten times. V usage is TRBV12-3 or TRBV12-4 and J usage is TRBJ2-5, with D perhaps matching TRBD2 (6 bases). V was cut by 1 base and J by 0 bases, with 9 bases left in between. The CDR3 runs to 15 residues. CDR3 region: CASSLGRGYQETQYF. The CDR3 nucleotides are TGTGCCAGCAGTTTAGGCCGGGGGTACCAAGAGACCCAGTACTTC.